Below, 24 T cell receptor beta chains from the same sample are listed, as sequenced in a study of blood T cell repertoires in COVID-19. Here immunoSEQ multiplex PCR was the method, and the copy in TCRdb shows in-frame clones only, minus some. This sample carries 310,000 or so clones, roughly 87% of them seen once, and the ten largest clones take 8.9%. Sequenced: PBMCs or T cells enriched from blood (not recorded which). The receptor set was obtained from a woman aged 18-29 years who had recovered from COVID-19.

The V and J genes are TRBV12-5 and TRBJ1-2; a weak D match, TRBD1 (5 bases). Germline CDR1 and CDR2: LGHNT and FRNRAP. The CDR3 loop spans 13 amino acids. The V end was cut by 7 bases, the J end by 4 bases, with 13 bases between. The CDR3 DNA follows: TGTGCTAGTGCCGTGGGACTAACCTATGGCTACACCTTC. Its translation: CASAVGLTYGYTF.

V and J are TRBV11-3 and TRBJ2-1, with 11 nucleotides matching TRBD2. The CDR3 has 16 amino acids. The germline CDR1 and CDR2 sequences are SGHNT and YENEEA. With 4 bases clipped from V and 9 bases from J, the junction kept 11 bases outside the gene matches. The CDR3, as DNA: TGTGCCAGCAGCTCGGGGGCTAGCGGGGGGAGGACTGAGCAGTTCTTC. Protein sequence: CASSSGASGGRTEQFF.

This clone was observed a handful of times. The gene calls are TRBV30 and TRBJ1-1; 7 bases match TRBD1. Germline-derived CDR1 and CDR2 are GTSNPN and SVGIG (reference sequence). Losses at the gene ends were 5 bases for V and 1 base for J; bases not matched to a gene: 4. CDR3 size: 13 residues. Written as DNA, the CDR3 is TGTGCCTGGCGACAGGGCCGGAACACTGAAGCTTTCTTT. Translating it yields CAWRQGRNTEAFF.

This clone showed up just a few times. The V and J genes are TRBV5-1 and TRBJ1-1; D not resolved. The CDR3 contains 14 residues. CDR1 and CDR2 from the germline V gene are SGHRS and YFSETQ. V lost 0 bases to trimming and J lost 4 bases, with 10 bases between them. The CDR3, as DNA: TGCGCCAGCAGCTTGGCCTCGCAGATCACTGAAGCTTTCTTT. Protein product: CASSLASQITEAFF.

The chain combines TRBV21-1 with TRBJ1-5; TRBD1 was called by the table and not checked on the DNA. TRBV21-1 is a documented pseudogene. The CDR3 is 15 residues long. The CDR3 coding sequence is TGTGCCAGCAGCAATTGGGGCGCCACTAATCAGCCCCAGCATTTT. Encoded protein: CASSNWGATNQPQHF.

This clone came up once. The genes are TRBV7-8 and TRBJ2-1, with D unresolved. Trimming took off 4 bases at V and 3 bases at J, with 16 bases between the two ends. Germline V CDR1 and CDR2: SGHVS, FQNEAQ. There are 16 residues in the CDR3. Written as DNA, the CDR3 is TGTGCCAGCAGCTCCCCCGAGCACAGCTACTACAATGAGCAGTTCTTC. This gives the protein CASSSPEHSYYNEQFF.

J is TRBJ2-3 and V is TRBV7-2; 11 positions agree with TRBD2. Germline CDR1 is SGHTA and CDR2 is FQGNSA. V shed 5 bases and J 4 bases; nucleotides not matched to a gene: 8. The CDR3 length is 16 residues. The DNA for the CDR3 is TGTGCCAGCAGCACAAAACTAGCGGGGGAGGCAGATACGCAGTATTTT. The encoded protein is CASSTKLAGEADTQYF.

The chain links TRBV30 to TRBJ2-2, with 8 positions matching TRBD1. Looked up from germline, CDR1 is GTSNPN and CDR2 is SVGIG (reference sequence). The CDR3 covers 16 residues. V lost 4 bases, J lost 2 bases, and 9 bases stayed unmatched. CDR3 DNA sequence: TGTGCCTGGATTAACACCGGGACAGGCAACACCGGGGAGCTGTTTTTT. Its translation: CAWINTGTGNTGELFF.

CDR3 loop: CASSSGTGSVYEQYF. For the CDR3, the DNA is TGTGCCAGCTCATCTGGGACAGGGAGCGTCTACGAGCAGTACTTC. The chain combines TRBV18 with TRBJ2-7; 9 nucleotides line up with TRBD1. The germline gives CDR1 KGHSH, CDR2 LQKENI. This CDR3 spans 15 amino acids. Unmatched junction bases numbered 8, after V lost 5 bases and J lost 3 bases.

The DNA of the CDR3 is TGTGCCAGCATCCGGAGGACTAGCGCCAACAATGAGCAGTTCTTC. This encodes CASIRRTSANNEQFF. V gene TRBV7-2 combines with J gene TRBJ2-1, with 9 bases matching TRBD2. Germline trimming cut 7 bases from V and 5 bases from J; bases unmatched to any gene: 9. This CDR3 comprises 15 residues. Germline loops: CDR1 SGHTA, CDR2 FQGNSA.

This clone was seen a single time. V is TRBV29-1 and J is TRBJ1-2, with 7 nucleotides matching TRBD1. CDR3 length equals 15 residues. With V trimmed by 6 bases and J by 5 bases, 15 bases remained unmatched. Germline V gene lookup returns CDR1 SQVTM and CDR2 ANQGSEA. This CDR3 reads CSVRLQGEPLYGYTF. The CDR3 bases are TGCAGCGTCCGTCTGCAGGGGGAGCCCCTTTATGGCTACACCTTC.

A few counts support this clone. The rearrangement uses TRBV3-1 (or the pseudogene TRBV3-2) and TRBJ1-2, with 7 nucleotides matching TRBD1. Germline CDR1 LGHDT, CDR2 YNNKEL (reference sequence). The CDR3 consists of 14 residues. V dropped 0 bases and J dropped 7; count of bases not matched to a gene: 5. The CDR3: CASSQEGQVFGYTF. CDR3 nucleotides: TGTGCCAGCAGCCAAGAAGGACAGGTTTTTGGCTACACCTTC.

The chain employs TRBV11-2 and TRBJ2-5; D is possibly TRBD2 (7 bases). This CDR3 has 15 amino acids. The germline V gene has CDR1 SGHAT and CDR2 FQNNGV. V was pared by 5 bases and J by 5 bases, with 18 bases between. The CDR3 bases are TGTGCCAGCAGCACAGTAGGGGGGGTTGGGGAGACCCAGTACTTC. Protein product: CASSTVGGVGETQYF. The variable domain in full, with the rest retrieved from reference TRBV11-2 and TRBJ2-5, is EAGVAQSPRYKIIEKRQSVAFWCNPISGHATLYWYQQILGQGPKLLIQFQNNGVVDDSQLPKDRFSAERLKGVDSTLKIQPAKLEDSAVYLCASSTVGGVGETQYFGPGTRLLVL.

This chain links TRBV18 with TRBJ2-7; 8 nucleotides agree with TRBD1. Germline values: CDR1 KGHSH, CDR2 LQKENI. J was trimmed by 2 bases and V by 6 bases; bases with no gene match: 12. This CDR3 contains 16 residues. CDR3 amino acids: CASSPARDRRTYEQYF. CDR3 coding DNA: TGTGCCAGCTCCCCAGCCCGGGACAGGAGGACCTACGAGCAGTACTTC.

In its sample, this clone was seen a few times. V is TRBV5-6 and J is TRBJ2-3; tentative D call: TRBD1 (5 bases). The CDR3 has 18 amino acids. V was cut by 3 bases and J by 1 base, with 21 bases left in between. CDR1 and CDR2 (germline): SGHDT, YYEEEE. CDR3 in amino acids: CASSSSLRDRRRTDTQYF. CDR3 DNA sequence: TGTGCCAGCAGCTCCTCGCTCAGAGACAGACGACGCACAGATACGCAGTATTTT.

The CDR3 sequence: CASSGWGLAGSYNEQFF. In DNA, the CDR3 is TGTGCCAGCAGCGGATGGGGACTAGCGGGATCCTACAATGAGCAGTTCTTC. The gene calls are TRBV7-2 and TRBJ2-1; TRBD2 agrees at 13 bases. Trimming at V came to 5 bases and at J to 1 base, leaving 5 bases not matched to a gene. The CDR3 spans 17 residues. CDR1 SGHTA and CDR2 FQGNSA come from the germline V gene.

This chain joins TRBV7-2 and TRBJ2-3, with D tentatively TRBD2 (5 bases). The CDR3 sequence is 14 residues long. Trimming shortened V by 3 bases and J by 5 bases, and 12 bases separated the two germline ends. Germline loops: CDR1 SGHTA, CDR2 FQGNSA. Here the CDR3 DNA reads TGTGCCAGCAGCTTGCTGCTAGCTTTAGATACGCAGTATTTT. Protein sequence: CASSLLLALDTQYF.

The chain couples TRBV6-5 to TRBJ2-7, with TRBD1 identical over 12 bases. Germline CDR1 reads MNHEY; CDR2 reads SVGAGI. This CDR3 has 16 residues. V was pared by 2 bases and J by 5 bases, with 7 bases of the junction left unmatched. The CDR3 here is CASSYAGTGGYDEQYF. Here the CDR3 DNA reads TGTGCCAGCAGTTACGCGGGGACAGGGGGCTACGACGAGCAGTACTTC.

This clone was picked up one time. The V call is TRBV5-1, the J call TRBJ2-5; 7 bases line up with TRBD2. Per the germline V gene, CDR1 is SGHRS and CDR2 is YFSETQ. The junction had 9 bases not matched to a gene; V was cut back by 4 bases and J by 3 bases. The CDR3 sequence is 15 residues long. The CDR3 coding sequence is TGCGCCAGCAGCGTCACCGGGACTACAAAAGAGACCCAGTACTTC. Encoded protein: CASSVTGTTKETQYF.

As regards this clone: Additional DNA sequences in this sample encode the identical CDR3. The genes are TRBV12-3 or TRBV12-4 and TRBJ1-2, with D unclear. There are 11 residues in the CDR3. V was shortened by 6 bases and J by 7 bases, with 9 bases between the two germline ends. DNA of the CDR3: TGTGCCAGCAGCTCCGGTCTTGGCTACACCTTC. This codes for CASSSGLGYTF.

CDR3 residues: CASSPSRLDHEQYF. The CDR3 DNA reads TGTGCCAGCTCACCTTCGCGACTAGACCACGAGCAGTACTTC. This chain connects TRBV18 to TRBJ2-7; possible D gene TRBD2, 6 bases. V lost 3 bases and J lost 5, with 14 bases in between. Germline V CDR1 and CDR2: KGHSH, LQKENI. The CDR3 extends over 14 amino acids.

V usage is TRBV3-1 (or the pseudogene TRBV3-2) and J usage is TRBJ2-1; D not certain. CDR1 and CDR2 from the germline V gene are LGHDT and YNNKEL (reference sequence). With 1 base removed from V and 8 bases from J, the gap between germline ends came to 12 bases. This CDR3 has 14 residues. The CDR3 DNA sequence: TGTGCCAGCAGCCAAGTTCTCGCGAGCGATGAGCAGTTCTTC. Its translation is CASSQVLASDEQFF.

This rearrangement joins TRBV27 to TRBJ2-3; TRBD2 might be the D (5 bases). The CDR3 totals 15 residues. Trimming removed 3 bases at V and 2 bases at J, with 12 bases between. The germline V gene encodes CDR1 MNHEY and CDR2 SMNVEV (reference sequence). The CDR3 sequence is CASSFRRANTDTQYF. Here the CDR3 DNA reads TGTGCCAGCAGTTTTCGGCGGGCCAACACAGATACGCAGTATTTT.

The genes are TRBV25-1 and TRBJ1-1, with D perhaps matching TRBD1 (5 bases). This CDR3 has 14 residues. Trimming removed 0 bases from V and 3 bases from J, with 8 bases in between. Looked up from germline, CDR1 is MGHDK and CDR2 is SYGVNS. In nucleotides, the CDR3 is TGTGCCAGCAGTGAATATCAGGGTTACACTGAAGCTTTCTTT. Translating gives CASSEYQGYTEAFF.